What follows is one TCR beta chain and its context. Its antigen is undetermined. Looked up from germline, CDR1 is LNHDA and CDR2 is SQIVND (reference sequence). The CDR3 is made up of 14 amino acids. Trimming cost V 6 bases and J 6 bases, with 15 bases left between them. This sample stems from a study of T cell responses to AZD1222 COVID-19 vaccine. Whole-study findings and limits: Most donors were white British, females outnumbered males, and clonal diversity was possibly underestimated. CD4 TCRs covered the whole spike, strongest at regions 160-218 and 743-854.

Generated by immunoSEQ multiplex PCR, the TCRdb table keeps only in-frame clones and is missing some. The sample has 250,000 or so clones; over 90% are singletons. The V call is TRBV19, the J call TRBJ1-5; D is perhaps TRBD1 (5 bases). The sequence came from an adult in good health. The sample in question was peripheral blood, obtained on day 0 of AZD1222 vaccination. Written as DNA, the CDR3 is TGTGCCAGTAGGCGGCGCGGGGCCGGTCAGCCCCAGCATTTT. Protein product: CASRRRGAGQPQHF.